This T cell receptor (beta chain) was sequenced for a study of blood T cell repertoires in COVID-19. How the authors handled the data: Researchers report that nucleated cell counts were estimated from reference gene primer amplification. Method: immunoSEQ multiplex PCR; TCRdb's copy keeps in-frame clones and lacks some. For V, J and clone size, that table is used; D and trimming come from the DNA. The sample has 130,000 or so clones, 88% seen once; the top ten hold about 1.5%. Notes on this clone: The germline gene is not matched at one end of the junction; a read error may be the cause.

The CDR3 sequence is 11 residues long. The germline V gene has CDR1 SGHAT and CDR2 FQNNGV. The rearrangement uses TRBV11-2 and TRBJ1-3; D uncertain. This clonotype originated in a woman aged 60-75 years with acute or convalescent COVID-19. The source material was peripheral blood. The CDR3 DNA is TGTGCCAGCAGCCTTTCGGGGATGCGGCATTTT. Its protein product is CASSLSGMRHF.